One sample yielded the 22 T cell receptor beta chains listed below, sequenced in a study of cytomegalovirus exposure and HLA in healthy donors. Generated by immunoSEQ multiplex PCR, the TCRdb table keeps only in-frame clones and is missing some. The sample lists 90,000 to 150,000 clones, roughly 88% occurring once. Sequencing was performed on PBMCs. The receptors were gathered from a man aged 18 to 30 in good health and CMV-seronegative.

This clone came up a few times. V gene TRBV7-2 combines with J gene TRBJ1-2; 7 bases fit TRBD1. The CDR3 contains 14 residues. The ends lost 1 base at V and 6 bases at J; junction bases unmatched: 5. Germline CDR1 and CDR2: SGHTA and FQGNSA. The CDR3 is CASSLVTGTDGYTF. CDR3 nucleotides: TGTGCCAGCAGCTTAGTGACAGGGACCGATGGCTACACCTTC.

The V and J genes are TRBV5-5 and TRBJ1-1; D is undetermined. The CDR3 extends over 13 amino acids. The germline V gene has CDR1 SGHKS and CDR2 YYEKEE (reference sequence). The V and J ends lost 0 bases and 6 bases respectively, with 9 bases between them. DNA of the CDR3: TGTGCCAGCAGCTTGGTTCGCTCAGCTGAAGCTTTCTTT. Protein: CASSLVRSAEAFF.

The chain links TRBV7-8 to TRBJ1-2; 7 positions agree with TRBD1. V was pared by 1 base and J by 7 bases, with 3 bases of the junction left unmatched. CDR1 and CDR2 from the germline V gene are SGHVS and FQNEAQ. The CDR3 length is 13 residues. The CDR3 loop reads CASSLDRGGGYTF. CDR3 DNA: TGTGCCAGCAGCTTAGACAGGGGCGGTGGCTACACCTTC.

The rearrangement joins TRBV9 to TRBJ1-1; TRBD1 is a possible D gene (5 bases). CDR3 length: 14 residues. With 2 bases removed from V and 2 bases from J, the gap between germline ends came to 10 bases. Germline CDR1 reads SGDLS; CDR2 reads YYNGEE. The CDR3 spells CASSVSTDNTEAFF. In DNA, the CDR3 is TGTGCCAGCAGCGTCTCGACAGATAACACTGAAGCTTTCTTT.

The rearrangement joins TRBV5-8 to TRBJ1-6; 8 positions agree with TRBD1. The germline V gene encodes CDR1 SGHTS and CDR2 YDEGEE. V shed 5 bases and J 9 bases; nucleotides not matched to a gene: 7. The CDR3 is made up of 14 amino acids. The CDR3 DNA reads TGTGCCAGCAGATACAGGGGGACGACTTCACCCCTCCACTTT. As protein: CASRYRGTTSPLHF.

This clone was seen once. The chain carries TRBV18 and TRBJ2-3; D may be TRBD1 (5 bases). With 3 bases removed from V and 0 bases from J, the gap between germline ends came to 10 bases. The CDR3 loop spans 15 amino acids. CDR1 and CDR2 from the germline V gene are KGHSH and LQKENI. CDR3: CASSPTVTSTDTQYF. DNA for the CDR3: TGTGCCAGCTCACCGACAGTGACTAGCACAGATACGCAGTATTTT.

The genes are TRBV11-2 and TRBJ2-3, with TRBD2 matching over 11 bases. V was clipped by 4 bases and J by 0 bases; unmatched bases: 9. CDR3 length: 18 amino acids. From germline, CDR1 is SGHAT and CDR2 FQNNGV. The DNA for the CDR3 is TGTGCCAGCAGCTCCCTAGCGGGGGGCGCGACTAGCACAGATACGCAGTATTTT. Translating it yields CASSSLAGGATSTDTQYF.

The rearrangement links TRBV28 to TRBJ2-7; D remains ambiguous. Germline-derived CDR1 and CDR2 are MDHEN and SYDVKM. The CDR3 covers 15 residues. Between the trimmed V and J ends, which lost 6 bases and 1 base, there was a span of 16 bases. In DNA, the CDR3 is TGTGCCAGCAGAAAAACCCAACTTCTTTCCTACGAGCAGTACTTC. This encodes CASRKTQLLSYEQYF.

The chain combines TRBV18 with TRBJ2-7; D is unclear. Germline CDR1 and CDR2: KGHSH and LQKENI. The V end was cut by 2 bases, the J end by 2 bases, with 10 bases between. CDR3 size: 14 residues. CDR3 nucleotide sequence: TGTGCCAGCTCACCAACGACACGGACCTACGAGCAGTACTTC. It specifies CASSPTTRTYEQYF.

As DNA, the CDR3 is TGTGCCAGCAGCGCCACCGGGACACTTAACACCGGGGAGCTGTTTTTT. It is translated as CASSATGTLNTGELFF. J is TRBJ2-2 and V is TRBV7-6; a possible D gene is TRBD1 (6 bases). The CDR3 totals 16 residues. Germline CDR1 is SGHVS and CDR2 is FNYEAQ. Trimming took 5 bases from V and 2 from J, leaving 15 bases between them.

The V and J genes are TRBV6-5 and TRBJ1-2; D gene uncertain. Trimming took 8 bases from V and 8 from J, leaving 15 bases between them. This CDR3 comprises 12 residues. CDR1 MNHEY and CDR2 SVGAGI come from the germline V gene. The CDR3 bases are TGTGCCAGCGGAAACAGCCGTGGAGGCTACACCTTC. Translated, it gives CASGNSRGGYTF.

This sequence joins TRBV7-9 and TRBJ2-1, with 9 bases fitting TRBD1. With 1 base clipped from V and 7 bases from J, the junction kept 5 bases outside the gene matches. CDR3 size: 15 residues. Germline CDR1 reads SEHNR; CDR2 reads FQNEAQ (reference sequence). The CDR3: CASSLGRDRANEQFF. The CDR3 bases are TGTGCCAGCAGCTTAGGTCGGGACAGGGCGAATGAGCAGTTCTTC.

The chain combines TRBV6-1 with TRBJ1-5; D is ambiguous. CDR1 is MNHNS and CDR2 is SASEGT in the germline V gene. Trimming cost V 1 base and J 7 bases, with 8 bases left between them. CDR3 size: 13 residues. The CDR3 spells CASSEGLGQPQHF. CDR3 bases: TGTGCCAGCAGTGAAGGGTTGGGCCAGCCCCAGCATTTT.

The chain uses TRBV27 and TRBJ1-5, with TRBD1 identical over 8 bases. The germline gives CDR1 MNHEY, CDR2 SMNVEV (reference sequence). Losses at the gene ends were 6 bases for V and 0 bases for J; bases not matched to a gene: 4. The CDR3 is made up of 15 amino acids. Here the CDR3 reads CASRTDRGSNQPQHF. The CDR3 coding sequence is TGTGCCAGCAGAACTGACAGGGGTAGCAATCAGCCCCAGCATTTT.

The chain employs TRBV2 and TRBJ1-2; D is perhaps TRBD1 (6 bases). Trimming pared 5 bases from V and 6 bases from J, leaving 10 bases between. Germline CDR1 SNHLY, CDR2 FYNNEI. The CDR3 loop spans 12 amino acids. The CDR3 region is CASSQNRDGYTF. CDR3 sequence (DNA): TGTGCCAGCAGTCAAAACAGGGATGGCTACACCTTC. Full variable domain (rest looked up from reference TRBV2 and TRBJ1-2): EPEVTQTPSHQVTQMGQEVILRCVPISNHLYFYWYRQILGQKVEFLVSFYNNEISEKSEIFDDQFSVERPDGSNFTLKIRSTKLEDSAMYFCASSQNRDGYTFGSGTRLTVV.

This clone was detected a few times. The chain is built from TRBV7-9 and TRBJ2-7, with 11 nucleotides matching TRBD2. V gave up 3 bases and J gave up 6 bases; unmatched junction bases: 7. This CDR3 contains 15 residues. Germline CDR1 reads SEHNR; CDR2 reads FQNEAQ (reference sequence). CDR3 in amino acids: CASSFPSGGFREQYF. CDR3 sequence (DNA): TGTGCCAGCAGCTTCCCTAGCGGGGGGTTCCGCGAGCAGTACTTC. Together with reference TRBV7-9 and TRBJ2-7, the CDR3 gives the full variable domain: DTGVSQNPRHKITKRGQNVTFRCDPISEHNRLYWYRQTLGQGPEFLTYFQNEAQLEKSRLLSDRFSAERPKGSFSTLEIQRTEQGDSAMYLCASSFPSGGFREQYFGPGTRLTVT.

CDR3 sequence (DNA): TGCAGTGCTATTCGGGTCAGCGAGCAGTACTTC. Translating gives CSAIRVSEQYF. The chain is built from TRBV20-1 and TRBJ2-7, with D uncertain. Trimming stripped 4 bases from V and 6 bases from J, with 10 bases between. The CDR3 runs 11 residues. Germline CDR1 is DFQATT and CDR2 is SNEGSKA (reference sequence).

The chain is built from TRBV9 and TRBJ2-1, with 7 bases that match TRBD1. With 3 bases clipped from V and 8 bases from J, the junction kept 8 bases outside the gene matches. The CDR3 totals 14 residues. Germline assignment: CDR1 SGDLS and CDR2 YYNGEE. The CDR3: CASSATTGLDEQFF. CDR3 DNA: TGTGCCAGCAGCGCCACGACAGGGTTGGATGAGCAGTTCTTC.

This clone appeared once. The CDR3 here is CASSLTGDGTDTQYF. The CDR3 region has the DNA TGCGCCAGCAGCCTGACAGGGGATGGCACAGATACGCAGTATTTT. The J gene is TRBJ2-3, the V gene TRBV4-3; TRBD1 matches 8 bases. The V gene end was trimmed by 4 bases and the J gene end by 1 base; junction bases not matched to a gene: 4. Germline CDR1 is LGHNA and CDR2 is YSLEER. The CDR3 extends over 15 amino acids.

This clone was recorded a few times. The chain recombines TRBV7-9 with TRBJ1-1, with D possibly being TRBD1 (6 bases). CDR3 length: 14 amino acids. The germline V and J ends were trimmed by 5 bases and 1 base, with 11 bases remaining between them. Germline CDR1 SEHNR, CDR2 FQNEAQ (reference sequence). CDR3 sequence reads: CASSTSTGNTEAFF. DNA of the CDR3: TGTGCCAGCAGCACTTCGACAGGGAACACTGAAGCTTTCTTT.

The gene calls are TRBV7-9 and TRBJ1-4; TRBD1 is a possible D gene (6 bases). Trimming removed 3 bases from V and 4 bases from J, with 12 bases in between. The CDR3 runs to 15 residues. Germline CDR1 reads SEHNR; CDR2 reads FQNEAQ (reference sequence). For the CDR3, the DNA is TGTGCCAGCAGCTTTTCCGGACAGCTTAATGAAAAACTGTTTTTT. Its protein is CASSFSGQLNEKLFF.

The chain has TRBV9 and TRBJ1-2; TRBD1 matches at 10 bases. V was pared by 3 bases and J by 7 bases, with 3 bases of the junction left unmatched. The CDR3 has 13 amino acids. Germline CDR1 and CDR2: SGDLS and YYNGEE. The CDR3 DNA sequence: TGTGCCAGCAGCGGTGGGACAGGGGCTGGCTACACCTTC. Its translation: CASSGGTGAGYTF.